The clone carrying this T cell receptor (beta chain) was counted a few times. What it recognizes is unknown. V lost 1 base and J lost 4, with 10 bases in between. Germline-derived CDR1 and CDR2 are DFQATT and SNEGSKA (reference sequence). The CDR3 sequence is 14 residues long. The record originates from a study of T-cell memory formation after mild COVID-19. About the research overall: Among the donors, TCR clusters were largely specific to each donor. Notes on the study in general: Clones that contracted clustered mainly in CM and EM if CD4+ and in EMRA if CD8+. Whether day 37 second-wave clones are SARS-CoV-2-specific was not confirmed.

From 5'RACE with constant-segment primers came TCR alpha and TCR beta cDNA libraries that carried sample barcodes and UMIs. TCRdb redid the calling of the 5' RACE reads with MiXCR, one entry per CDR3 protein. The repertoire holds about 310,000 distinct CDR3 sequences, with roughly 19% as singletons. The V and J genes are TRBV20-1 and TRBJ1-4; D is undetermined. Specimen: PBMCs or a T cell subset sorted from them (not recorded which). The clonotype comes from a man aged 18-30 years who had mild COVID-19 (a few samples of this study predate the infection). Cell type and time point are not known. The CDR3 sequence: CSARGSFFNEKLFF. The CDR3 DNA is TGCAGTGCTAGAGGGTCTTTTTTTAATGAAAAACTGTTTTTT.